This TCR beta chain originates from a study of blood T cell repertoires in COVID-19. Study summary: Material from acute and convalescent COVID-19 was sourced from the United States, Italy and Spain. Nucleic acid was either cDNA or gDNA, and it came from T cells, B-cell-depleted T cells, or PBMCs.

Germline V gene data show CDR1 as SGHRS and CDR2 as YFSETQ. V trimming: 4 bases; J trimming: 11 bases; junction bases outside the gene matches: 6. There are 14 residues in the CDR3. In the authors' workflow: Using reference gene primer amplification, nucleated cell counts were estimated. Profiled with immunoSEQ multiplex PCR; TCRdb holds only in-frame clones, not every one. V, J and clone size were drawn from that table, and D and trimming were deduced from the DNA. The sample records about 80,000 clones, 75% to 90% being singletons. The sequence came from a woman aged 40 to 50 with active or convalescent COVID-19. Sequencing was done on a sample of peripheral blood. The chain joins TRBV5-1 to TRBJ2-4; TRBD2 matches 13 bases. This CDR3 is CASSPGTSGDLQYF. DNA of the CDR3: TGCGCCAGCAGCCCGGGGACTAGCGGGGACCTTCAGTACTTC.